This T cell receptor beta chain was obtained from a study of blood T cell repertoires in COVID-19. About the study: The study drew acute and convalescent COVID-19 samples from the United States, Italy and Spain.

Notes on this clone: Different DNA sequences within this sample yield the same CDR3.

Under the authors' procedure: Nucleated cell number was recorded as an estimate derived from reference gene primer amplification. Measured with immunoSEQ multiplex PCR; TCRdb has only the in-frame clones, and not every one. The V and J calls and clone size are taken from that table; D and trimming were inferred from the DNA. Of around 190,000 clones in the sample, approximately 86% are singletons; the top ten hold 8% to 10%. This CDR3 region has 12 residues. V shed 6 bases and J 8 bases; nucleotides not matched to a gene: 0. Germline CDR1 reads SQVTM; CDR2 reads ANQGSEA. The sequence derives from a man aged 45-65 years with active or convalescent COVID-19. Source material: peripheral blood. The rearrangement links TRBV29-1 to TRBJ1-6, with 11 positions matching TRBD1. The CDR3 DNA follows: TGCAGCGTGGGACAGGGGGATTCACCCCTCCACTTT. Its protein is CSVGQGDSPLHF.